This T cell receptor beta chain was obtained from a study of blood T cell repertoires in COVID-19. The overall study: Italy, Spain and the United States were the sources of the convalescent and acute COVID-19 samples. From T cells, B-cell-depleted T cells, or PBMCs came the material, which was cDNA or gDNA.

Germline V lookup: CDR1 SGHRS, CDR2 YFSETQ. The CDR3 extends over 15 amino acids. V lost 0 bases and J 4 bases, leaving 13 bases between the germline ends. Original processing notes: Nucleated cell number was recorded as an estimate derived from reference gene primer amplification. Assay used: immunoSEQ multiplex PCR; TCRdb lists only in-frame clones, some missing. V and J calls and clone size follow that table, whereas D and trimming were derived from the DNA. Here the sample spans some 260,000 clones, around 90% being singletons. The chain employs TRBV5-1 and TRBJ1-2, with D uncertain. The sequenced sample was peripheral blood. The clonotype was recovered from a human donor in a cohort sampled during active COVID-19. CDR3 loop: CASSLGDGGIYGYTF. CDR3 nucleotides: TGCGCCAGCAGCTTGGGCGATGGAGGGATCTATGGCTACACCTTC.